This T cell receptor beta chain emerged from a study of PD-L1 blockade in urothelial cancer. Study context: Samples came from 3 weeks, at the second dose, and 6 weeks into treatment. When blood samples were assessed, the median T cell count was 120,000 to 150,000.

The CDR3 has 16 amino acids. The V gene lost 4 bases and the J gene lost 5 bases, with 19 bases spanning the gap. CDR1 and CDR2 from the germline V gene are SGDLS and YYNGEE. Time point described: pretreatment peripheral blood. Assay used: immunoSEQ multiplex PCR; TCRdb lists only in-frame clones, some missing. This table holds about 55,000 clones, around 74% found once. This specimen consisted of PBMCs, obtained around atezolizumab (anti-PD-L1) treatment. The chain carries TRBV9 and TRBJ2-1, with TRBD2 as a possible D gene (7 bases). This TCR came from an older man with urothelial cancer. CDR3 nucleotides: TGTGCCAGCAGCACCTACCGTACGGGGGGCAACAATGAGCAGTTCTTC. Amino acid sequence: CASSTYRTGGNNEQFF. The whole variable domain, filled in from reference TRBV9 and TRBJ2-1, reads DSGVTQTPKHLITATGQRVTLRCSPRSGDLSVYWYQQSLDQGLQFLIQYYNGEERAKGNILERFSAQQFPDLHSELNLSSLELGDSALYFCASSTYRTGGNNEQFFGPGTRLTVL.